This T cell receptor beta chain was found in a study of neurological immune-mediated disorders. This clonotype was detected ten times or more. Antigen: not known. The CDR3 totals 12 residues. Per germline, CDR1 MDHEN and CDR2 SYDVKM. V gave up 7 bases and J gave up 4 bases; unmatched junction bases: 1. cDNA was made by 5'RACE with 10-nucleotide random UMIs. MiXCR, applied by TCRdb to the 5' RACE reads, yields one record per CDR3 protein. The table lists 50,000 to 65,000 distinct CDR3 sequences, around 3.6% of them singletons. Points from the study as a whole: No expanded-clone CDR3 amino acid sequence recurred across subjects, suggesting private TCR-beta repertoires. HTLV-1-associated myelopathy had the most TCR clonal expansion, whereas multiple sclerosis had the least (lower than in healthy controls).

This receptor was identified in a man aged 25-45 years with multiple sclerosis. The sequenced material came from PBMCs. The genes are TRBV28 and TRBJ1-5; 7 bases are a match to TRBD1. The CDR3: CASTTGNQPQHF. The CDR3 nucleotides are TGTGCCAGCACGACAGGGAATCAGCCCCAGCATTTT.